One T cell receptor beta chain is described in this entry. How the authors handled the data: Scientists estimated how many nucleated cells there were by amplifying reference gene primers. The protocol was immunoSEQ multiplex PCR, while the TCRdb copy is restricted to in-frame clones and leaves out a portion. That table gives V, J and clone size, and the DNA gave D and trimming. The repertoire consists of 70,000 to 90,000 clones, with 80% to 90% occurring once and the leading ten covering less than 9%. Germline CDR1 SGHTA, CDR2 FQGNSA. CDR3 length: 15 residues. J lost 11 bases, V lost 0 bases, and 5 bases had no gene match. The data were taken from a study of blood T cell repertoires in COVID-19. Turning to the study itself: The study drew acute and convalescent COVID-19 samples from the United States, Italy and Spain. T cells, B-cell-depleted T cells, or PBMCs provided the cDNA or gDNA that served as material.

Sequenced sample: peripheral blood. The V call is TRBV7-2, the J call TRBJ1-6, with 9 bases that match TRBD1. The sequence derives from a man in his 60s with acute or convalescent COVID-19. The CDR3 is CASSLAGTGTAPLHF. CDR3 in DNA: TGTGCCAGCAGCTTAGCCGGGACAGGGACAGCACCCCTCCACTTT.